This TCR beta chain was captured in a study of chemoradiotherapy in HPV16-positive cancers. At the level of the study: A couple of HPV16-positive patients' cells yielded candidate HPV-specific clones and common motifs.

This CDR3 spans 15 amino acids. Trimming removed 1 base at V and 5 bases at J, with 15 bases between. Germline V gives CDR1 SGHNT, CDR2 YENEEA. Libraries were prepared by immunoSEQ multiplex PCR; TCRdb keeps only in-frame clonotypes and omits some of them. The sample consists of over 10,000 clones, roughly four fifths of them appearing once. The chain links TRBV11-3 to TRBJ2-7, with D possibly TRBD2 on 5 matching bases. The clonotype comes from a human donor with HPV-associated anogenital cancer. Sample acquisition took place from a patient who underwent chemoradiotherapy. The CDR3: CASSLGAGWGDEQYF. CDR3 DNA sequence: TGTGCCAGCAGCTTAGGGGCAGGATGGGGAGACGAGCAGTACTTC.